This is a list of T cell receptor beta chains from one sample in a study of T cells in Graves' hyperthyroidism and ophthalmopathy. TCRdb independently ran MiXCR on the multiplex PCR reads; one entry per CDR3 protein. Among about 400,000 distinct CDR3 sequences listed, approximately 25% were seen once. Sequencing was carried out using blood. Receptor source: a man over 45 with Graves' hyperthyroidism. CDR3s include the opening cysteine and the closing phenylalanine or tryptophan. The D gene is left open where the match is weak. Rows give clone size only sometimes, using once, few, many, or a class for an expanded clone.

size,J,D,V,DNA,CDR3
few,TRBJ2-1,TRBD2,TRBV7-9,TGTGCCAGCAGCACAACATGGACTAGCGGGAGTGCTGAGCAGTTCTTC,CASSTTWTSGSAEQFF
.,TRBJ1-2,.,TRBV5-1,TGCGCCAGCACCACCGGACAGTATGGCTACACCTTC,CASTTGQYGYTF
many,TRBJ2-3,.,TRBV5-1,TGCGCCAGCAGCTGGGAATCAGATACGCAGTATTTT,CASSWESDTQYF
once,TRBJ2-1,.,TRBV20-1,TGCAGTGCTAGTGCGGGATTGCGGGGAGGAGGCAATGAGCAGTTCTTC,CSASAGLRGGGNEQFF
many,TRBJ2-7,.,TRBV7-3,TGTGCCAGCAGCCCCGGGAGTCATGACGAGCAGTACTTC,CASSPGSHDEQYF
few,TRBJ1-2,TRBD1,TRBV6-1,TGTGCCGCCAAAGGGACAGGTGTAAACTATGGCTACACCTTC,CAAKGTGVNYGYTF
few,TRBJ2-5,TRBD2,TRBV4-1,TGCGCCAGTTCCCCTAGCGGGAGCTTCCAAGAGACCCAGTACTTC,CASSPSGSFQETQYF
few,TRBJ2-7,.,TRBV11-2,TGTGCCAGCAGCCGATACACGAGGGAGCAGTACTTC,CASSRYTREQYF
few,TRBJ2-2,.,TRBV29-1,TGCAGCGGCCAGGGAGACACCGGGGAGCTGTTTTTT,CSGQGDTGELFF
.,TRBJ2-7,TRBD2,TRBV15,TGTGCCACCAGCAGAGAGTCAGCGGGGGCTTCTTACGAGCAGTACTTC,CATSRESAGASYEQYF
few,TRBJ2-2,.,TRBV7-9,TGTGCCAGCATCGACAAGACGAACACCGGGGAGCTGTTTTTT,CASIDKTNTGELFF
few,TRBJ1-1,TRBD1,TRBV7-2,TGTGCCAGCAGCGGTGGGACAGAGAACACTGAAGCTTTCTTT,CASSGGTENTEAFF
.,TRBJ2-3,TRBD2,TRBV27,TGTGCCAGCAGTTCCAGACTAGCGGGAGGGATGACAGATACGCAGTATTTT,CASSSRLAGGMTDTQYF
.,TRBJ1-5,.,TRBV7-3,TGTGCCAGCAGCTTAGGGTCTGGGGGCAGCCAGCCCCAGCATTTT,CASSLGSGGSQPQHF
many,TRBJ2-7,.,TRBV2,TGTGCCAGCACGCCGGGGGCGTACGAGCAGTACTTC,CASTPGAYEQYF
many,TRBJ2-1,TRBD1,TRBV5-1,TGCGCCAGCAGCCCGGACAGGGGGTACAATGAGCAGTTCTTC,CASSPDRGYNEQFF
.,TRBJ2-7,.,TRBV5-1,TGCGCCAGCAGCTTGGTACCAGGGGGGACCTACGAGCAGTACTTC,CASSLVPGGTYEQYF
.,TRBJ2-1,TRBD2,TRBV27,TGTGCCAGCAGACCTAGCGGGAGGAACAATGAGCAGTTCTTC,CASRPSGRNNEQFF
.,TRBJ1-1,.,TRBV28,TGTGCCAGCAGTTCGGGGCGACGGAACACTGAAGCTTTCTTT,CASSSGRRNTEAFF
.,TRBJ2-1,TRBD2,TRBV29-1,TGCAGCGTCAGTACTAGCGGGAGTTTCTCCTACAATGAGCAGTTCTTC,CSVSTSGSFSYNEQFF